This T cell receptor beta chain emerged from a study of siplizumab effects on memory and regulatory T cells. General study points: Roughly 75-96% of dividing CD4+ or CD8+ clones were without an attributable naive or memory phenotype. Naive T cells appeared more diverse than memory cells and seemed to be major alloresponse contributors.

Details on this clone: Its antigen is not known.

Clones were sequenced by immunoSEQ multiplex PCR, and TCRdb holds only the in-frame ones, with some missing. The sample consists of around 100,000 clones, roughly 93% of them appearing once. Sequencing was performed on non-Treg CD4+ T cells sorted from blood. The sequence came from a human donor in good health.

The CDR3 DNA sequence: TGTGCCAGCAGCCCATCCAGGGGGCCCTACAATGAGCAGTTCTTC. It is translated as CASSPSRGPYNEQFF. The V gene is TRBV7-3, the J gene TRBJ2-1, with 8 bases matching TRBD1. Germline trimming cut 5 bases from V and 2 bases from J; bases unmatched to any gene: 5. The CDR3 consists of 15 residues. Germline values: CDR1 SGHTA, CDR2 FQGTGA.